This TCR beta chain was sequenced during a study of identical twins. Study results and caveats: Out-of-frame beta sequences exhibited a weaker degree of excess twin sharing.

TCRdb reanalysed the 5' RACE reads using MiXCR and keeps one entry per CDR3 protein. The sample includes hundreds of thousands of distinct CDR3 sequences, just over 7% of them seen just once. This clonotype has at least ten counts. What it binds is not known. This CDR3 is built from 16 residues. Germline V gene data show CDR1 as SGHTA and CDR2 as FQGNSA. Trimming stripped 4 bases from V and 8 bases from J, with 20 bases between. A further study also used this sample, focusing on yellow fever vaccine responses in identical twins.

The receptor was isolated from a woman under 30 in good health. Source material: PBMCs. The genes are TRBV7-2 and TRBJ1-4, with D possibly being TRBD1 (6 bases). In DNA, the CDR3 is TGTGCCAGCAGCTCCTCCCAGGTGGGGGCGAGGGAAAAACTGTTTTTT. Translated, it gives CASSSSQVGAREKLFF.